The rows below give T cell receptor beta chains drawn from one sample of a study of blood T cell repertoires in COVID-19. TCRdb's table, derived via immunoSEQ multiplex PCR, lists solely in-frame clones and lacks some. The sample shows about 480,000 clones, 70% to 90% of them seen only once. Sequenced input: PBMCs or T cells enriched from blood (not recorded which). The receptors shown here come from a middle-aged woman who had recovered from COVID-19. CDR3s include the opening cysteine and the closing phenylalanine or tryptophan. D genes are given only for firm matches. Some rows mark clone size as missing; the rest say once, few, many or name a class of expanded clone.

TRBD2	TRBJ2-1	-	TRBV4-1	CASSQLKRAGRNIEQFF	TGCGCCAGCAGCCAACTCAAGAGAGCGGGAAGGAATATTGAGCAGTTCTTC
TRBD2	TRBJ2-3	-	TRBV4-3	CASSQGLAGNSDTQYF	TGCGCCAGCAGCCAAGGGTTAGCGGGGAACTCAGATACGCAGTATTTT
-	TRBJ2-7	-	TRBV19	CASSMLGVHEQYF	TGTGCCAGTAGTATGTTAGGGGTCCACGAGCAGTACTTC
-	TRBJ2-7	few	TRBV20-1	CSAAVHAAQYF	TGCAGTGCTGCAGTTCATGCCGCGCAGTACTTC
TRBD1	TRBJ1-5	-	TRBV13	CASSRGDRGQFRNQPQHF	TGTGCCAGCAGCCGTGGGGACAGGGGGCAGTTTCGCAATCAGCCCCAGCATTTT
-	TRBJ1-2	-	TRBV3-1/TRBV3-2	CASSQGLAVGGYGYTF	TGTGCCAGCAGCCAAGGGCTCGCTGTGGGGGGCTATGGCTACACCTTC
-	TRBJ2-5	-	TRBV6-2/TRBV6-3	CASTPLGGTQYF	TGTGCCAGCACCCCTCTCGGTGGGACCCAGTACTTC
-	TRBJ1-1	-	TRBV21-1	CASSFQASNTEAFF	TGTGCCAGCAGCTTCCAAGCTTCGAACACTGAAGCTTTCTTT
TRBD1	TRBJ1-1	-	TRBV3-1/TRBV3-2	CASSPSGGGEAFF	TGTGCCAGCAGCCCCTCAGGGGGAGGTGAAGCTTTCTTT
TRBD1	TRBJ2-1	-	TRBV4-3	CASSQGQSYNNEQFF	TGCGCCAGCAGCCAGGGACAGTCCTACAACAATGAGCAGTTCTTC
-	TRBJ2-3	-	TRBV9	CASSVGHYPSTDTQYF	TGTGCCAGCAGCGTAGGTCACTACCCTAGCACAGATACGCAGTATTTT
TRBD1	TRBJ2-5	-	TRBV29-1	CSVEDPGQPLGETQYF	TGCAGCGTTGAAGATCCGGGACAGCCGTTAGGGGAGACCCAGTACTTC
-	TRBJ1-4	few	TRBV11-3	CASSYAGTNQEKLFF	TGTGCCAGCAGTTACGCAGGGACAAATCAGGAAAAACTGTTTTTT
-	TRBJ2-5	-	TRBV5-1	CASSLGSGSQETQYF	TGCGCCAGCAGCTTGGGCAGCGGGTCGCAAGAGACCCAGTACTTC
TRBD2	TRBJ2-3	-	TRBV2	CAIPTSESTDTQYF	TGTGCCATACCGACTAGCGAGAGCACAGATACGCAGTATTTT
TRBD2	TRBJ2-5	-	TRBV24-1	CATSDPGGPQETQYF	TGTGCCACCAGTGATCCGGGAGGGCCCCAGGAGACCCAGTACTTC
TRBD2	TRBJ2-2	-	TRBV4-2	CASARGERESGELFF	TGTGCCAGCGCGCGGGGAGAGCGGGAGTCCGGGGAGCTGTTTTTT
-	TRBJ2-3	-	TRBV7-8	CASSLGFIGRASTDTQYF	TGTGCCAGCAGCTTAGGGTTTATCGGGAGAGCTAGCACAGATACGCAGTATTTT
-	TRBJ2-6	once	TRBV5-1	CASEDSSGANVLTF	TGCGCCAGCGAGGACAGCTCTGGGGCCAACGTCCTGACTTTC
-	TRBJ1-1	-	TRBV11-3	CASSLRGGMNTEAFF	TGTGCCAGCAGCTTACGTGGGGGCATGAACACTGAAGCTTTCTTT